The 13 T cell receptor beta chains below come from one sample, sequenced in a study of T cells after yellow fever vaccination. From the 5' RACE reads, TCRdb called clonotypes with MiXCR, one entry per CDR3 protein. The table has 96,000 or so distinct CDR3 sequences, over 8% seen once. The material was CD8+ T cells not binding an NS4B(214-222) dextramer, sorted from PBMCs, obtained less than 16 days after the first yellow fever vaccination. These receptors were taken from a young man who received the YFV17D yellow fever vaccine.

This clonotype was observed at least ten times. CDR3 sequence: CASSLDVDRGLQGETQYF. Written as DNA, the CDR3 is TGTGCCAGCAGCTTGGATGTCGACAGGGGGCTGCAAGGAGAGACCCAGTACTTC. This chain uses TRBV5-5 with TRBJ2-5; 10 positions match TRBD1. Germline CDR1 and CDR2: SGHKS and YYEKEE (reference sequence). The length of the CDR3 is 18 residues. Trimming cost V 0 bases and J 4 bases; bases outside gene matches: 12.

This clonotype was seen a few times. V usage is TRBV11-2 and J usage is TRBJ2-5; no firm D call. Per the germline V gene, CDR1 is SGHAT and CDR2 is FQNNGV. Between the trimmed V and J ends, which lost 5 bases and 2 bases, there was a span of 3 bases. The CDR3 totals 11 residues. CDR3 sequence reads: CASSAQETQYF. The CDR3 coding sequence is TGTGCCAGCAGCGCACAAGAGACCCAGTACTTC.

This clonotype has a handful of counts. The chain uses TRBV29-1 and TRBJ1-5, with TRBD1 matching over 8 bases. CDR3 length: 13 amino acids. J was trimmed by 5 bases and V by 5 bases; bases with no gene match: 5. Germline V gene lookup returns CDR1 SQVTM and CDR2 ANQGSEA. The DNA of the CDR3 is TGCAGCGTTTTAGGACAGGGTGATCAGCCCCAGCATTTT. As protein: CSVLGQGDQPQHF.

This clonotype was found many times. The chain employs TRBV6-1 and TRBJ2-5; TRBD2 matches at 9 bases. Germline-derived CDR1 and CDR2 are MNHNS and SASEGT. V trimming: 2 bases; J trimming: 5 bases; junction bases outside the gene matches: 6. CDR3 length: 15 residues. The CDR3 DNA sequence: TGTGCCAGCAGTGAAACGGCGGGGGGGCCTGAGACCCAGTACTTC. Translating it yields CASSETAGGPETQYF.

J is TRBJ1-1 and V is TRBV3-1; perhaps TRBD1 as D (5 bases). The V gene's germline CDR1 is LGHDT and CDR2 YNNKEL (reference sequence). Trimming left V 0 bases short and J 3 bases short, with 8 bases between. The CDR3 has 14 amino acids. The CDR3 bases are TGTGCCAGCAGCCAAGAAGGGGTTTACACTGAAGCTTTCTTT. This encodes CASSQEGVYTEAFF. Full variable domain (missing parts from reference TRBV3-1 and TRBJ1-1): DTAVSQTPKYLVTQMGNDKSIKCEQNLGHDTMYWYKQDSKKFLKIMFSYNNKELIINETVPNRFSPKSPDKAHLNLHINSLELGDSAVYFCASSQEGVYTEAFFGQGTRLTVV.

The chain employs TRBV5-1 and TRBJ2-1, with 9 nucleotides matching TRBD1. This CDR3 region has 15 residues. CDR1 and CDR2 (germline): SGHRS, YFSETQ. J lost 8 bases, V lost 0 bases, and 6 bases had no gene match. In DNA, the CDR3 is TGCGCCAGCAGCTTGGGACAGGGGGGTGGCGATGAGCAGTTCTTC. It is translated as CASSLGQGGGDEQFF. The whole variable domain, remainder taken from reference TRBV5-1 and TRBJ2-1, is KAGVTQTPRYLIKTRGQQVTLSCSPISGHRSVSWYQQTPGQGLQFLFEYFSETQRNKGNFPGRFSGRQFSNSRSEMNVSTLELGDSALYLCASSLGQGGGDEQFFGPGTRLTVL.

This clonotype was picked up a small number of times. V usage is TRBV7-8 and J usage is TRBJ2-3; no clear D. The CDR3 extends over 14 amino acids. Per the germline V gene, CDR1 is SGHVS and CDR2 is FQNEAQ. V was pared by 5 bases and J by 3 bases, with 12 bases between. DNA of the CDR3: TGTGCCAGCAGCCCATGGCTAGGGACAGATACGCAGTATTTT. This encodes CASSPWLGTDTQYF.

This clonotype was seen a few times. The J gene is TRBJ1-1, the V gene TRBV18; weak D call: TRBD1 (5 bases). There are 17 residues in the CDR3. V lost 5 bases, J lost 4 bases, and 23 bases lay in between. Germline V gene lookup returns CDR1 KGHSH and CDR2 LQKENI. In nucleotides, the CDR3 is TGTGCCAGCTCAACTCCCGGGACGCACCCCGTGGGCACTGAAGCTTTCTTT. It codes for CASSTPGTHPVGTEAFF.

This clonotype came up a few times. The gene calls are TRBV7-8 and TRBJ2-1, with 8 positions matching TRBD1. The CDR3 has 14 residues. Germline lookup yields CDR1 SGHVS and CDR2 FQNEAQ. V lost 3 bases, J lost 7 bases, and 5 bases stayed unmatched. CDR3 sequence (DNA): TGTGCCAGCAGCTTCGCAGGGGGCGGGAATGAGCAGTTCTTC. Protein: CASSFAGGGNEQFF.

There are a few counts of this clonotype. CDR3 protein: CASVRNLQETQYF. DNA for the CDR3: TGTGCCAGCGTACGGAACCTCCAAGAGACCCAGTACTTC. The V gene is TRBV12-3 or TRBV12-4, the J gene TRBJ2-5; no clear D. Trimming shortened V by 8 bases and J by 1 base, and 11 bases separated the two germline ends. This CDR3 is 13 amino acids long.

This clonotype has just a few counts. CDR3 protein: CASSPRQRGITDTQYF. CDR3 in DNA: TGTGCCAGCAGCCCCCGGCAGCGGGGCATCACAGATACGCAGTATTTT. The chain uses TRBV7-9 and TRBJ2-3; 7 bases fit TRBD2. Germline V gene sequence: CDR1 SEHNR, CDR2 FQNEAQ (reference sequence). V shed 5 bases and J 2 bases; nucleotides not matched to a gene: 10. The CDR3 is made up of 16 amino acids. Full variable domain (missing parts from reference TRBV7-9 and TRBJ2-3): DTGVSQNPRHKITKRGQNVTFRCDPISEHNRLYWYRQTLGQGPEFLTYFQNEAQLEKSRLLSDRFSAERPKGSFSTLEIQRTEQGDSAMYLCASSPRQRGITDTQYFGPGTRLTVL.

The rearrangement uses TRBV20-1 and TRBJ2-3, with 8 bases identical to TRBD1. Germline V CDR1 and CDR2: DFQATT, SNEGSKA (reference sequence). The CDR3 consists of 16 residues. The ends lost 0 bases at V and 3 bases at J; junction bases unmatched: 8. The CDR3 DNA follows: TGCAGTGCTAGAGATGTTTGGGACAGGAGAACAGATACGCAGTATTTT. It translates to CSARDVWDRRTDTQYF.

The V and J genes are TRBV27 and TRBJ1-5; D remains unclear. The V end lost 3 bases, the J end lost 0 bases, and 9 bases lay between the germline ends. Germline V gene lookup returns CDR1 MNHEY and CDR2 SMNVEV (reference sequence). This CDR3 comprises 15 residues. The DNA for the CDR3 is TGTGCCAGCAGTTTGTACAGCTATAGCAATCAGCCCCAGCATTTT. It encodes CASSLYSYSNQPQHF.